These 19 T cell receptor beta chains share one sample of origin, sequenced in a study of human T cells and chemical hapten exposure. Indicated time point: patch test 1, 2 weeks after DPC sensitization. Noted treatment: therapeutic diphenylcyclopropenone sensitization with weekly scalp DPC. TCRdb fed the RACE reads into MiXCR, producing one record per CDR3 protein. The sample has 300,000 to 350,000 distinct CDR3 sequences, roughly 6.9% seen once. The sample consisted of whole blood, taken in connection with sensitization to the hapten diphenylcyclopropenone (DPC). These receptors were obtained from a woman aged 18-29 years with alopecia areata. Some clones in this sample may be carry-over from other donors' samples.

This clonotype was recorded many times. V is TRBV11-1 and J is TRBJ1-6; D gene uncertain. V shed 3 bases and J shed 10 bases, with 16 bases lying between them. The CDR3 length is 15 residues. Germline lookup yields CDR1 SGHAT and CDR2 FQDESV (reference sequence). In DNA, the CDR3 is TGTGCCAGCAGCTTTGGCGGCAGCCTCGGATCACCCCTCCACTTT. This sequence encodes CASSFGGSLGSPLHF.

This clonotype has a count of ten or more. For the CDR3, the DNA is TGTGCCACCAGCAGCTTCACAGGGACTGGAAACACCATATATTTT. This translates into CATSSFTGTGNTIYF. The chain combines TRBV15 with TRBJ1-3; TRBD1 is a possible D gene (6 bases). The germline gives CDR1 LNHNV, CDR2 YYDKDF (reference sequence). This CDR3 comprises 15 residues. V was cut by 3 bases and J by 2 bases, with 11 bases left in between.

The chain joins TRBV27 to TRBJ2-3, with D possibly being TRBD2 (5 bases). Trimming removed 5 bases from V and 6 bases from J, with 15 bases in between. The CDR3 spans 14 residues. Germline loops: CDR1 MNHEY, CDR2 SMNVEV (reference sequence). The CDR3 reads CASSALDGYDTQYF. The CDR3 nucleotides are TGTGCCAGCAGTGCACTAGACGGATACGATACGCAGTATTTT.

The chain employs TRBV5-6 and TRBJ1-2, with D unresolved. Germline lookup yields CDR1 SGHDT and CDR2 YYEEEE. The CDR3 extends over 13 amino acids. V was clipped by 2 bases and J by 4 bases, with 9 bases between them. CDR3 amino acids: CASSFQERYGYTF. The CDR3 bases are TGTGCCAGCAGCTTTCAGGAACGCTATGGCTACACCTTC.

This clonotype has only a few counts. This chain connects TRBV2 to TRBJ1-5, with D tentatively TRBD1 (6 bases). V gave up 2 bases and J gave up 7 bases, with 9 bases separating them. Germline V gene sequence: CDR1 SNHLY, CDR2 FYNNEI. CDR3 length: 13 residues. The CDR3, as DNA: TGTGCCAGCAGTGAACAGGGGAGCCAGCCCCAGCATTTT. It is translated as CASSEQGSQPQHF.

J is TRBJ2-4 and V is TRBV2; D gene unclear. The V gene's germline CDR1 is SNHLY and CDR2 FYNNEI. The CDR3 has 14 amino acids. Between the trimmed V and J ends, which lost 4 bases and 8 bases, there was a span of 15 bases. CDR3 sequence (DNA): TGTGCCAGCAGTGGAAGGCAGCCCATCGACATTCAGTACTTC. Amino acids: CASSGRQPIDIQYF.

The chain uses TRBV7-9 and TRBJ1-1; D unclear. Trimming removed 6 bases at V and 1 base at J, with 9 bases between. The germline CDR1 and CDR2 sequences are SEHNR and FQNEAQ (reference sequence). The CDR3 is 13 amino acids. The CDR3 nucleotides read TGTGCCAGCAGACCAGACCAGAACACTGAAGCTTTCTTT. Translated, it gives CASRPDQNTEAFF.

This clonotype was recorded at least ten times. The V gene is TRBV10-3, the J gene TRBJ2-3, with a weak D call TRBD2 (5 bases). The CDR3 is made up of 14 amino acids. Per the germline V gene, CDR1 is ENHRY and CDR2 is SYGVKD. The ends were cut back, 2 bases at V and 2 bases at J, with 8 bases in the middle. The DNA for the CDR3 is TGTGCCATCAGTGAGGGACTTCCCACAGATACGCAGTATTTT. Protein product: CAISEGLPTDTQYF.

This clonotype has at least ten counts. The chain has TRBV6-5 and TRBJ2-7; the D gene is possibly TRBD1 (5 bases). The germline V and J ends were trimmed by 8 bases and 2 bases, with 19 bases remaining between them. CDR3 length equals 15 residues. The germline gives CDR1 MNHEY, CDR2 SVGAGI. The CDR3: CASSTPRGGTYEQYF. CDR3 coding DNA: TGTGCCAGCTCCACTCCAAGGGGTGGAACCTACGAGCAGTACTTC.

The genes are TRBV7-9 and TRBJ2-7; TRBD2 matches 9 bases. This CDR3 has 14 residues. The V segment lost 1 base and the J segment 7 bases; nucleotides outside the gene matches: 5. Germline V gives CDR1 SEHNR, CDR2 FQNEAQ (reference sequence). The CDR3 sequence: CASSLGGGALEQYF. As DNA, the CDR3 is TGTGCCAGCAGCTTAGGCGGGGGGGCGCTTGAGCAGTACTTC.

This clonotype was seen a handful of times. This chain connects TRBV6-1 to TRBJ2-1; 9 bases are a match to TRBD2. CDR1 and CDR2 (germline): MNHNS, SASEGT. V was pared by 2 bases and J by 2 bases, with 4 bases of the junction left unmatched. CDR3 length equals 16 residues. The CDR3 nucleotides read TGTGCCAGCAGTGAACTCGGCGGGGGGGCCTACAATGAGCAGTTCTTC. Translated, it gives CASSELGGGAYNEQFF.

This clonotype was observed at least ten times. The rearrangement uses TRBV5-1 and TRBJ1-1; D uncertain. V was cut by 0 bases and J by 3 bases, with 6 bases left in between. The CDR3 runs 13 residues. Germline V CDR1 and CDR2: SGHRS, YFSETQ. CDR3 loop: CASSLARHTEAFF. CDR3 bases: TGCGCCAGCAGCTTGGCCAGGCACACTGAAGCTTTCTTT.

The DNA for the CDR3 is TGTGCCAGCAGGGATGGTGGCAATCAGCCCCAGCATTTT. Protein: CASRDGGNQPQHF. This sequence joins TRBV6-2 or TRBV6-3 and TRBJ1-5, with no clear D. Germline V gene sequence: CDR1 MNHEY, CDR2 SVGEGT. This CDR3 comprises 13 residues. V was cut by 6 bases and J by 2 bases, with 8 bases left in between.

The table lists this clonotype with a few counts. The gene calls are TRBV28 and TRBJ2-1, with 7 bases matching TRBD2. V lost 6 bases and J lost 0; bases outside the gene matches: 5. CDR1 is MDHEN, CDR2 SYDVKM, per germline. This CDR3 has 15 amino acids. The CDR3 nucleotides read TGTGCCAGCAGAGCAAGCGGGGCCTCCTACAATGAGCAGTTCTTC. Protein product: CASRASGASYNEQFF.

This chain uses TRBV7-3 with TRBJ2-2; 8 bases align to TRBD1. Unmatched junction bases numbered 5, after V lost 4 bases and J lost 4 bases. The CDR3 is 15 amino acids. From germline, CDR1 is SGHTA and CDR2 FQGTGA. CDR3 DNA: TGTGCCAGCAGCTCCGGGACAGGCCTCACCGGGGAGCTGTTTTTT. As protein: CASSSGTGLTGELFF.

This clonotype has only a few counts. The V gene is TRBV6-6, the J gene TRBJ1-2; 9 bases agree with TRBD1. This CDR3 has 16 residues. V was clipped by 2 bases and J by 1 base; unmatched bases: 5. CDR1 and CDR2 (germline): MNHNY, SVGAGI (reference sequence). CDR3 protein: CASSYAGTGNNYGYTF. The CDR3 DNA follows: TGTGCCAGCAGTTACGCCGGGACAGGGAATAACTATGGCTACACCTTC.

The V gene is TRBV7-8, the J gene TRBJ2-1; 8 positions agree with TRBD2. Germline CDR1 SGHVS, CDR2 FQNEAQ. This CDR3 has 18 amino acids. Trimming cost V 1 base and J 6 bases; bases outside gene matches: 14. The CDR3 protein is CASSLDRGGPAPSNEQFF. As DNA, the CDR3 is TGTGCCAGCAGCTTAGACCGGGGGGGTCCGGCCCCCAGCAATGAGCAGTTCTTC.

The rearrangement joins TRBV10-3 to TRBJ1-2; 7 bases fit TRBD1. CDR1 is ENHRY and CDR2 is SYGVKD in the germline V gene. V dropped 6 bases and J dropped 5; count of bases not matched to a gene: 12. This CDR3 is built from 15 residues. The CDR3 nucleotides read TGTGCCATCAGGGAGCAACGGGACAGTGATTATGGCTACACCTTC. Translated, it gives CAIREQRDSDYGYTF.

This clonotype occurred many times. The chain links TRBV28 to TRBJ1-1; D not certain. V was pared by 1 base and J by 3 bases, with 21 bases between. The V gene's germline CDR1 is MDHEN and CDR2 SYDVKM. The CDR3 runs to 18 residues. CDR3 in amino acids: CASSLLVLGGSGDTEAFF. CDR3 coding DNA: TGTGCCAGCAGTTTATTGGTCTTGGGAGGCAGCGGCGACACTGAAGCTTTCTTT.